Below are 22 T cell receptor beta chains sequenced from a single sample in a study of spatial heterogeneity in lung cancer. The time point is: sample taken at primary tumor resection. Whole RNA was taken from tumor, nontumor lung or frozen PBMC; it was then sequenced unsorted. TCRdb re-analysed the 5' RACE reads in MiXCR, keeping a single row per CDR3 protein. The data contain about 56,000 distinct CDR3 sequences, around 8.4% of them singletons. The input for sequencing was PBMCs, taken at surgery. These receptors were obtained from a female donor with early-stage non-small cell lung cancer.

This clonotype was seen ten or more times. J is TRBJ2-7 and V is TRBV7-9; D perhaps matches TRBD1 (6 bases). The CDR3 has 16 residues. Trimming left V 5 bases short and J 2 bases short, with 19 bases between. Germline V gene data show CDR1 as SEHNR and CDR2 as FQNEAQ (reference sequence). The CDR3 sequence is CASSGGEGHLPYEQYF. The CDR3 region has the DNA TGTGCCAGCAGCGGAGGAGAGGGACACCTTCCCTACGAGCAGTACTTC.

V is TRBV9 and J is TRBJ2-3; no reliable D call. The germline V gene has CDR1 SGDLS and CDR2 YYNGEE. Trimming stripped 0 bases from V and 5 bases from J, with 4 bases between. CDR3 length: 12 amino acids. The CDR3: CASSVGRDTQYF. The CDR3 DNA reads TGTGCCAGCAGCGTAGGGCGAGATACGCAGTATTTT.

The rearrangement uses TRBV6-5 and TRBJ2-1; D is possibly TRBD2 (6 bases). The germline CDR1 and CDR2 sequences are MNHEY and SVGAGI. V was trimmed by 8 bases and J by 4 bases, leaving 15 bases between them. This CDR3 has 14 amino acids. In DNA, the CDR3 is TGTGCCAGCGGTTTGCAGGGAGGTTACAATGAGCAGTTCTTC. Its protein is CASGLQGGYNEQFF.

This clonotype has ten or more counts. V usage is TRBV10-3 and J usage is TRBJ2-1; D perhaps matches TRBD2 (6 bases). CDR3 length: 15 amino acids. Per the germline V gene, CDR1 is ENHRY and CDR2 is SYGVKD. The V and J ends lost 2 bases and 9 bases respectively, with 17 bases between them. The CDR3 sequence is CAISEDPTRGSEQFF. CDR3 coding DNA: TGTGCCATCAGTGAGGATCCGACTAGAGGGAGTGAGCAGTTCTTC.

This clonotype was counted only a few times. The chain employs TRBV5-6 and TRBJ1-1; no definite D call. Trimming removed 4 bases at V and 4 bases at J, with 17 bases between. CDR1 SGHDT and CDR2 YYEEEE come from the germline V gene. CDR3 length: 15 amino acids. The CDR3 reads CASSPAGGLSTEAFF. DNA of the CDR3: TGTGCCAGCAGCCCAGCGGGAGGGTTGAGCACTGAAGCTTTCTTT.

DNA of the CDR3: TGTGCCAGCAGACCGGGACAGGTCTCCTACGAGCAGTACTTC. It codes for CASRPGQVSYEQYF. The chain recombines TRBV2 with TRBJ2-7; 8 nucleotides line up with TRBD1. Germline V gene lookup returns CDR1 SNHLY and CDR2 FYNNEI. This CDR3 contains 14 residues. V was pared by 6 bases and J by 0 bases, with 4 bases of the junction left unmatched.

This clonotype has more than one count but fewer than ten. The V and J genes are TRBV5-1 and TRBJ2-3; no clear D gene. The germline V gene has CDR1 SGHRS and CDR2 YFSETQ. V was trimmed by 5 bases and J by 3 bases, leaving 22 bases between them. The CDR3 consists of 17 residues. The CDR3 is CASRPLPDARSTDTQYF. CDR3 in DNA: TGCGCCAGCAGACCCTTGCCGGACGCCCGATCTACAGATACGCAGTATTTT.

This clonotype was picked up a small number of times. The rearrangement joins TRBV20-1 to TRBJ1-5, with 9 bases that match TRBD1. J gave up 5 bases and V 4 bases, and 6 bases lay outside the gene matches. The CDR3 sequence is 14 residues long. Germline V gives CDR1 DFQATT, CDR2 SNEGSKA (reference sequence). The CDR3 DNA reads TGCAGTGCTACTCCGGGACAGGGTCATCAGCCCCAGCATTTT. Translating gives CSATPGQGHQPQHF.

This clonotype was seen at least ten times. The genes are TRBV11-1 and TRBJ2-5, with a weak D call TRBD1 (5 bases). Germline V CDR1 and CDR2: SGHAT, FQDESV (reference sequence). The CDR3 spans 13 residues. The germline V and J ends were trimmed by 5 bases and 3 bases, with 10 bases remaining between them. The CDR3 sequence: CASSRDSEETQYF. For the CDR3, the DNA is TGTGCCAGCAGCCGAGACAGTGAAGAGACCCAGTACTTC.

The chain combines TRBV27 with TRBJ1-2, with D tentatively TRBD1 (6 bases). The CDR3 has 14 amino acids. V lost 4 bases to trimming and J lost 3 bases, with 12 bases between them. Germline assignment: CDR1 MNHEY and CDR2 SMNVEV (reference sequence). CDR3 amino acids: CASSSTGPYYGYTF. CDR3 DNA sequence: TGTGCCAGCAGTTCGACAGGTCCGTACTATGGCTACACCTTC.

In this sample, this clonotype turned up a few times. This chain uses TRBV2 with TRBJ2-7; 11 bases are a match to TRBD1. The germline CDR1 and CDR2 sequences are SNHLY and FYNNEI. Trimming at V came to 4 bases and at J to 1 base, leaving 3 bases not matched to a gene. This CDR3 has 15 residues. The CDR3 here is CASSGDRGFSYEQYF. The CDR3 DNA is TGTGCCAGCAGTGGGGACAGGGGGTTTTCCTACGAGCAGTACTTC.

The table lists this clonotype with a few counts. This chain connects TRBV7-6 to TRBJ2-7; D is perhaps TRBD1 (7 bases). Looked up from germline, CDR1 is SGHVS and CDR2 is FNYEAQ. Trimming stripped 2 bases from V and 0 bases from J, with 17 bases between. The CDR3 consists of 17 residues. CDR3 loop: CASSLYQGGSSSYEQYF. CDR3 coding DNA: TGTGCCAGCAGCTTATATCAGGGGGGCTCCAGCTCCTACGAGCAGTACTTC.

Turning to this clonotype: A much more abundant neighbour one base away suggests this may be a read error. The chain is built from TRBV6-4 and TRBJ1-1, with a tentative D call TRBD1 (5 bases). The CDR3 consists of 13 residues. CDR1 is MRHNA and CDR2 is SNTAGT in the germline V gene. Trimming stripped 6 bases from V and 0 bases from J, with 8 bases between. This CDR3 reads CASSPTVNTEAFF. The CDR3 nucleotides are TGTGCCAGCAGCCCGACAGTGAACACTGAAGCTTTCTTT.

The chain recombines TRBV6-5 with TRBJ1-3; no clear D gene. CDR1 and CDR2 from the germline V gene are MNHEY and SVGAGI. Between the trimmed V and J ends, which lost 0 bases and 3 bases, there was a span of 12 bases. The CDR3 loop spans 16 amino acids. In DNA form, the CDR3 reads TGTGCCAGCAGTTACTCAGGGTTGTCACTTGGAAACACCATATATTTT. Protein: CASSYSGLSLGNTIYF.

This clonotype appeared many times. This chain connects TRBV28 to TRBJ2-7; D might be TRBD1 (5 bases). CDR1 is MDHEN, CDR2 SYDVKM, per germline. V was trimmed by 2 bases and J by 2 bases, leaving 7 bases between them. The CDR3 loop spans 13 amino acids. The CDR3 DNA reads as TGTGCCAGCAGTTTAGGGGCAGCCTACGAGCAGTACGTC. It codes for CASSLGAAYEQYV.

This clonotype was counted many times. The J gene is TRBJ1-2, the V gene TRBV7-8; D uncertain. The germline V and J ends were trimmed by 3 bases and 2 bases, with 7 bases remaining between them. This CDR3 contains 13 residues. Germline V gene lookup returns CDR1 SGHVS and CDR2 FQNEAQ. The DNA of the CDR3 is TGTGCCAGCAGCTTGCAAAGAAACTATGGCTACACCTTC. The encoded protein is CASSLQRNYGYTF.

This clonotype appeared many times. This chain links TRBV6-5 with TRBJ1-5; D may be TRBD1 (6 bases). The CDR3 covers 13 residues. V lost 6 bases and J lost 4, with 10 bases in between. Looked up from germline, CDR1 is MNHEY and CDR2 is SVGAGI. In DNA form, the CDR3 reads TGTGCCAGCAGCCTCCAGGGGAATCAGCCCCAGCATTTT. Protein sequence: CASSLQGNQPQHF.

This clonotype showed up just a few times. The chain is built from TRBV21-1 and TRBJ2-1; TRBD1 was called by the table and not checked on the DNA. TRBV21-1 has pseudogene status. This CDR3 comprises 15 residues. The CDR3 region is CASRRIRGMDNEQFF. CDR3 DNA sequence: TGTGCCAGCAGACGAATCAGGGGGATGGACAATGAGCAGTTCTTC.

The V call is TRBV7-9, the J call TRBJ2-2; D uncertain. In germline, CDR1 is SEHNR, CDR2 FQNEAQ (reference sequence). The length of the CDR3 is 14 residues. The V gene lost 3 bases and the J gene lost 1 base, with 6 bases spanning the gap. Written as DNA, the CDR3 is TGTGCCAGCAGCTTGGGTTGGAACACCGGGGAGCTGTTTTTT. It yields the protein CASSLGWNTGELFF.

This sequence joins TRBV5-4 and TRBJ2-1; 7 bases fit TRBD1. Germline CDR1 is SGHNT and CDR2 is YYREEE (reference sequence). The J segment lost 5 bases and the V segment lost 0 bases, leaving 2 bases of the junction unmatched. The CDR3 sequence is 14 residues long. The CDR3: CASSLARGHNEQFF. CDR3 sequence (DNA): TGTGCCAGCAGCTTGGCGAGGGGGCACAATGAGCAGTTCTTC.

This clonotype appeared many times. CDR3 protein: CASRVSGRIDTQYF. CDR3 nucleotide sequence: TGTGCCAGCAGGGTTAGCGGGAGAATAGATACGCAGTATTTT. V and J are TRBV28 and TRBJ2-3, with 9 bases identical to TRBD2. Germline CDR1 reads MDHEN; CDR2 reads SYDVKM. J was trimmed by 5 bases and V by 6 bases; bases with no gene match: 6. CDR3 length: 14 residues. The full variable domain, its missing parts supplied by reference TRBV28 and TRBJ2-3, is DVKVTQSSRYLVKRTGEKVFLECVQDMDHENMFWYRQDPGLGLRLIYFSYDVKMKEKGDIPEGYSVSREKKERFSLILESASTNQTSMYLCASRVSGRIDTQYFGPGTRLTVL.

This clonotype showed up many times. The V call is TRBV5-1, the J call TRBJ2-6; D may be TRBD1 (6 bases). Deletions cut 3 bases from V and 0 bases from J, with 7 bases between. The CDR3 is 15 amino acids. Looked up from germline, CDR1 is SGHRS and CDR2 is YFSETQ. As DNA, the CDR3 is TGCGCCAGCAGCTCACAGGGCTCTGGGGCCAACGTCCTGACTTTC. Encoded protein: CASSSQGSGANVLTF.